Each of the 25 T cell receptor beta chains below was sequenced from the same sample in a study of PD-1 blockade in classical Hodgkin lymphoma. Each of the patients experienced relapse following autologous stem cell transplantation, and their brentuximab vedotin exposure differed. The table came from immunoSEQ multiplex PCR; TCRdb's copy has only in-frame clones and leaves some out. The data show roughly 50,000 clones, around 80% seen once. The sample here was peripheral blood mononuclear cells (PBMCs), taken before the second cycle of nivolumab. These receptors were collected from a human donor with classical Hodgkin lymphoma.

The V gene is TRBV2, the J gene TRBJ2-1; D ambiguous. The CDR3 has 18 residues. Trimming stripped 8 bases from V and 0 bases from J, with 23 bases between. Germline V gives CDR1 SNHLY, CDR2 FYNNEI. The CDR3 sequence is CASFPLFLGTRSYNEQFF. The CDR3 coding sequence is TGTGCCAGCTTCCCTCTTTTCTTAGGAACCCGCTCCTACAATGAGCAGTTCTTC. Full variable domain (missing parts from reference TRBV2 and TRBJ2-1): EPEVTQTPSHQVTQMGQEVILRCVPISNHLYFYWYRQILGQKVEFLVSFYNNEISEKSEIFDDQFSVERPDGSNFTLKIRSTKLEDSAMYFCASFPLFLGTRSYNEQFFGPGTRLTVL.

This clone showed up just a few times. The CDR3 nucleotides are TGTGCCAGCAGCTTGGAGGGGGCGCCCTACAATGAGCAGTTCTTC. Amino acid sequence: CASSLEGAPYNEQFF. The rearrangement joins TRBV5-6 to TRBJ2-1; 7 bases map to TRBD1. This CDR3 contains 15 residues. Germline CDR1 reads SGHDT; CDR2 reads YYEEEE. The J segment lost 2 bases and the V segment lost 0 bases, leaving 2 bases of the junction unmatched. Full variable domain (outside the CDR3, taken from reference TRBV5-6 and TRBJ2-1): DAGVTQSPTHLIKTRGQQVTLRCSPKSGHDTVSWYQQALGQGPQFIFQYYEEEERQRGNFPDRFSGHQFPNYSSELNVNALLLGDSALYLCASSLEGAPYNEQFFGPGTRLTVL.

This clone has a single count. The chain carries TRBV7-8 and TRBJ2-3, with 9 bases matching TRBD2. V was pared by 1 base and J by 4 bases, with 9 bases of the junction left unmatched. Germline V gene sequence: CDR1 SGHVS, CDR2 FQNEAQ. The CDR3 has 17 residues. This CDR3 reads CASSLVVGSGGSDTQYF. CDR3 DNA sequence: TGTGCCAGCAGCTTAGTTGTAGGTAGCGGGGGCTCAGATACGCAGTATTTT.

V and J are TRBV7-9 and TRBJ2-2; tentatively, D is TRBD1 (6 bases). Germline assignment: CDR1 SEHNR and CDR2 FQNEAQ (reference sequence). This CDR3 region has 14 residues. V shed 4 bases and J shed 1 base, with 7 bases lying between them. The CDR3 region is CASSWGQNTGELFF. The CDR3 DNA is TGTGCCAGCAGCTGGGGACAGAACACCGGGGAGCTGTTTTTT.

The chain employs TRBV30 and TRBJ2-5; 16 positions agree with TRBD2. J gave up 4 bases and V 4 bases, and 9 bases lay outside the gene matches. Germline V CDR1 and CDR2: GTSNPN, SVGIG (reference sequence). There are 17 residues in the CDR3. The DNA of the CDR3 is TGTGCCTGGACCGGGACTAGCGGGAGGGCTGTGAGAGAGACCCAGTACTTC. Translated: CAWTGTSGRAVRETQYF.

The chain recombines TRBV5-8 with TRBJ2-2; no clear D. CDR1 and CDR2 (germline): SGHTS, YDEGEE. The CDR3 totals 17 residues. Trimming left V 3 bases short and J 4 bases short, with 19 bases between. The CDR3 protein is CASSYAPGSEPTGELFF. The CDR3 region has the DNA TGTGCCAGCAGCTACGCCCCCGGGTCAGAACCCACCGGGGAGCTGTTTTTT.

The chain employs TRBV7-2 and TRBJ1-2; 8 bases map to TRBD1. V shed 4 bases, J shed 7 bases, and the junction held 5 bases outside the gene matches. CDR3 length: 13 residues. Germline CDR1 reads SGHTA; CDR2 reads FQGNSA. The CDR3 DNA follows: TGTGCCAGCAGCTCAGGACAGGGAAGTGGCTACACCTTC. It specifies CASSSGQGSGYTF.

V and J are TRBV19 and TRBJ1-4, with D possibly being TRBD1 (5 bases). Germline-derived CDR1 and CDR2 are LNHDA and SQIVND (reference sequence). Trimming cost V 3 bases and J 17 bases, with 13 bases left between them. The CDR3 has 11 residues. The CDR3: CASSMGTAFFF. The DNA for the CDR3 is TGTGCCAGTAGTATGGGGACCGCCTTTTTTTTT.

CDR3 amino acids: CASRKGGPGGELFF. The CDR3 nucleotides are TGTGCCAGCAGGAAGGGAGGGCCAGGCGGGGAGCTGTTTTTT. The J gene is TRBJ2-2, the V gene TRBV5-6; 7 nucleotides match TRBD2. J gave up 7 bases and V 5 bases, and 8 bases lay outside the gene matches. The CDR3 contains 14 residues. Germline V gene sequence: CDR1 SGHDT, CDR2 YYEEEE.

The chain recombines TRBV18 with TRBJ1-5; D remains ambiguous. The CDR3 extends over 15 amino acids. Deletions cut 3 bases from V and 2 bases from J, with 11 bases between. From germline, CDR1 is KGHSH and CDR2 LQKENI. CDR3: CASSPGGMGNQPQHF. In DNA, the CDR3 is TGTGCCAGCTCACCTGGAGGAATGGGCAATCAGCCCCAGCATTTT.

The chain combines TRBV29-1 with TRBJ1-1, with TRBD1 matching 7 bases. The V gene's germline CDR1 is SQVTM and CDR2 ANQGSEA. The junction had 9 bases not matched to a gene; V was cut back by 3 bases and J by 8 bases. This CDR3 spans 13 amino acids. The CDR3 bases are TGCAGCGTTGACATAGGGGGGACAGAAGAAGCTTTCTTT. Protein: CSVDIGGTEEAFF.

The V call is TRBV4-3, the J call TRBJ1-2; 9 bases are shared with TRBD1. The V segment lost 3 bases and the J segment 7 bases; nucleotides outside the gene matches: 9. Germline CDR1 and CDR2: LGHNA and YSLEER. The CDR3 extends over 15 amino acids. The CDR3 DNA is TGCGCCAGCAGCCATCACTTACAGGGGGCGCTTGGCTACACCTTC. This translates into CASSHHLQGALGYTF.

The V call is TRBV6-1, the J call TRBJ2-7; TRBD1 agrees at 7 bases. Germline V gene lookup returns CDR1 MNHNS and CDR2 SASEGT. J lost 3 bases, V lost 4 bases, and 6 bases had no gene match. The CDR3 extends over 14 amino acids. In DNA form, the CDR3 reads TGTGCCAGCAGTGCAGGGGGAAACAGCTACGAGCAGTACTTC. Translation: CASSAGGNSYEQYF.

The V gene is TRBV5-1, the J gene TRBJ1-1; D not resolved. CDR3 length: 13 amino acids. Germline CDR1 is SGHRS and CDR2 is YFSETQ. The ends were cut back, 0 bases at V and 5 bases at J, with 8 bases in the middle. The chain's CDR3 is CASSLGGETEAFF. The CDR3 DNA is TGCGCCAGCAGCTTGGGCGGGGAAACTGAAGCTTTCTTT. Based on the CDR3 plus reference TRBV5-1 and TRBJ1-1, the full variable domain is KAGVTQTPRYLIKTRGQQVTLSCSPISGHRSVSWYQQTPGQGLQFLFEYFSETQRNKGNFPGRFSGRQFSNSRSEMNVSTLELGDSALYLCASSLGGETEAFFGQGTRLTVV.

The chain links TRBV5-1 to TRBJ2-5, with D possibly matching TRBD2 (6 bases). This CDR3 region has 14 residues. Germline lookup yields CDR1 SGHRS and CDR2 YFSETQ. The ends were cut back, 10 bases at V and 4 bases at J, with 20 bases in the middle. The CDR3 DNA sequence: TGCGCCTCATCTTTCAGCGGGCAGGTAGAGACCCAGTACTTC. Protein sequence: CASSFSGQVETQYF.

This clone was seen a few times. This chain uses TRBV19 with TRBJ1-5; perhaps TRBD1 as D (6 bases). The germline V and J ends were trimmed by 5 bases and 6 bases, with 17 bases remaining between them. The V gene's germline CDR1 is LNHDA and CDR2 SQIVND (reference sequence). The CDR3 length is 15 residues. The chain's CDR3 is CASSSQPQGFQPQHF. CDR3 coding DNA: TGTGCCAGTAGTTCCCAACCTCAGGGGTTTCAGCCCCAGCATTTT.

This sequence joins TRBV5-1 and TRBJ2-3; maybe TRBD2 (6 bases). This CDR3 is built from 16 residues. Germline assignment: CDR1 SGHRS and CDR2 YFSETQ. The germline V and J ends were trimmed by 0 bases and 4 bases, with 15 bases remaining between them. CDR3 nucleotide sequence: TGCGCCAGCAGCTTGGGAGGCACGGGGGTGCCAGATACGCAGTATTTT. Its protein is CASSLGGTGVPDTQYF.

The V and J genes are TRBV5-5 and TRBJ2-1; D not certain. V dropped 0 bases and J dropped 7 bases, with 5 bases sitting between them. Per the germline V gene, CDR1 is SGHKS and CDR2 is YYEKEE (reference sequence). The CDR3 spans 12 residues. In DNA form, the CDR3 reads TGTGCCAGCAGCTTGGCAGTTAATGAGCAGTTCTTC. Its translation: CASSLAVNEQFF. Full variable domain (missing parts from reference TRBV5-5 and TRBJ2-1): DAGVTQSPTHLIKTRGQQVTLRCSPISGHKSVSWYQQVLGQGPQFIFQYYEKEERGRGNFPDRFSARQFPNYSSELNVNALLLGDSALYLCASSLAVNEQFFGPGTRLTVL.

The V call is TRBV29-1, the J call TRBJ1-1; the D gene is possibly TRBD1 (5 bases). V lost 4 bases to trimming and J lost 0 bases, with 15 bases between them. The CDR3 has 15 residues. CDR1 and CDR2 (germline): SQVTM, ANQGSEA. Here the CDR3 reads CSVGAGWAMNTEAFF. The CDR3 region has the DNA TGCAGCGTTGGGGCAGGGTGGGCTATGAACACTGAAGCTTTCTTT.

This chain connects TRBV7-3 to TRBJ2-3; D uncertain. Germline values: CDR1 SGHTA, CDR2 FQGTGA. Trimming shortened V by 5 bases and J by 9 bases, and 18 bases separated the two germline ends. CDR3 length equals 14 residues. The CDR3 loop is CASSHSSRSSTQYF. In DNA form, the CDR3 reads TGTGCCAGCAGCCACAGTTCCAGGTCGAGCACGCAGTATTTT. Variable domain in full (rest from reference TRBV7-3 and TRBJ2-3): GAGVSQTPSNKVTEKGKYVELRCDPISGHTALYWYRQSLGQGPEFLIYFQGTGAADDSGLPNDRFFAVRPEGSVSTLKIQRTERGDSAVYLCASSHSSRSSTQYFGPGTRLTVL.

The chain carries TRBV14 and TRBJ2-1; TRBD2 matches at 8 bases. The CDR3 is 15 amino acids. With V trimmed by 4 bases and J by 8 bases, 10 bases remained unmatched. The germline V gene encodes CDR1 SGHDN and CDR2 FVKESK. In nucleotides, the CDR3 is TGTGCCAGCAGCCCCCGGGATAGCGGGACCCATGAGCAGTTCTTC. Residues: CASSPRDSGTHEQFF.

In this sample, this clone is medium-sized (0.01 to 0.1%). V is TRBV5-6 and J is TRBJ2-7; D might be TRBD2 (6 bases). The CDR3 is 13 residues long. The V gene lost 3 bases and the J gene lost 4 bases, with 11 bases spanning the gap. Germline values: CDR1 SGHDT, CDR2 YYEEEE. The CDR3, as DNA: TGTGCCAGCAGCTCGCTTCGGGGGTACGAGCAGTACTTC. As protein: CASSSLRGYEQYF.

CDR3: CASSPTVSLGEAFF. The DNA of the CDR3 is TGTGCCAGCAGCCCAACAGTGAGCCTGGGGGAAGCTTTCTTT. The rearrangement uses TRBV7-9 and TRBJ1-1; D remains unclear. The CDR3 spans 14 residues. V lost 5 bases and J 8 bases, leaving 18 bases between the germline ends. The germline CDR1 and CDR2 sequences are SEHNR and FQNEAQ (reference sequence).

V gene TRBV5-6 combines with J gene TRBJ1-1; D is ambiguous. Deletions cut 4 bases from V and 3 bases from J, with 13 bases between. CDR1 SGHDT and CDR2 YYEEEE come from the germline V gene. CDR3 length: 14 residues. The CDR3 nucleotides read TGTGCCAGCAGCCCTATGGACTATCACACTGAAGCTTTCTTT. It is translated as CASSPMDYHTEAFF.

This CDR3 reads CASSEGHEQYF. The CDR3 nucleotides are TGTGCCAGCAGCGAAGGGCACGAGCAGTACTTC. The rearrangement links TRBV5-6 to TRBJ2-7; no definite D call. The CDR3 spans 11 residues. Trimming stripped 4 bases from V and 5 bases from J, with 7 bases between. Per the germline V gene, CDR1 is SGHDT and CDR2 is YYEEEE.